Listed below are T cell receptor beta chains from one sample, sequenced in a study of blood T cell repertoires in COVID-19. The data were produced by immunoSEQ multiplex PCR, yet TCRdb's version contains in-frame clones alone and is incomplete. The sample lists around 400,000 clones, roughly 88% seen once, with 1.4% to 1.5% in the top ten. Material for sequencing was PBMCs or T cells enriched from blood (not recorded which). The receptors come from a young woman who had been exposed to COVID-19. CDR3s include the opening cysteine and the closing phenylalanine or tryptophan. The D gene is left open where the match is weak. Where a row states a size, it is once, few, many or the class of an expanded clone; other rows omit it.

cdr3_aa cdr3_nt cdr3_length j_call v_call clone_size d_call
CASYGIERNYGYTF TGTGCCAGTTACGGGATAGAACGTAACTATGGCTACACCTTC 14 TRBJ1-2 TRBV28 . .
CASSQGTQPQHF TGTGCCAGCAGTCAGGGAACTCAGCCCCAGCATTTT 12 TRBJ1-5 TRBV12-3/TRBV12-4 . .
CASSQVAEKLFF TGTGCCAGCAGCCAAGTAGCGGAAAAACTGTTTTTT 12 TRBJ1-4 TRBV4-2 . .
CASSQDPHRGPGANVLTF TGCGCCAGCAGCCAAGATCCCCACAGGGGGCCCGGGGCCAACGTCCTGACTTTC 18 TRBJ2-6 TRBV4-3 . TRBD1
CASSLPGNYGYTF TGTGCCAGCAGTTTACCAGGGAACTATGGCTACACCTTC 13 TRBJ1-2 TRBV28 . .
CASSPYDRGEGEQYF TGTGCCAGCTCACCCTACGACAGGGGCGAGGGCGAGCAGTACTTC 15 TRBJ2-7 TRBV18 . TRBD1
CSVEGRQSEGATLNEQFF TGCAGCGTTGAAGGAAGGCAGAGTGAGGGGGCGACGTTGAATGAGCAGTTCTTC 18 TRBJ2-1 TRBV29-1 . TRBD1
CASSLDSSGNTIYF TGCGCCAGCAGCTTGGACAGCTCTGGAAACACCATATATTTT 14 TRBJ1-3 TRBV5-1 once .
CASSGSPGGGLNHEQYF TGTGCCAGCAGCGGGAGCCCTGGGGGGGGGCTTAACCACGAGCAGTACTTC 17 TRBJ2-7 TRBV9 . .
CASSSVVSGNTIYF TGTGCCAGCAGCTCGGTAGTATCTGGAAACACCATATATTTT 14 TRBJ1-3 TRBV7-2 . .
CASIRIPGQGRNGELFF TGTGCCAGTATCCGAATTCCGGGACAGGGACGGAACGGGGAGCTGTTTTTT 17 TRBJ2-2 TRBV19 . TRBD1
CAWSNRMGRLFF TGTGCCTGGAGCAACAGGATGGGGCGGCTGTTTTTT 12 TRBJ1-4 TRBV30 . .
CASSSYQGAQYF TGTGCCAGCAGTAGTTATCAGGGGGCGCAGTACTTC 12 TRBJ2-7 TRBV28 few TRBD1
CASSLGGGNYGYTF TGTGCCAGCAGCTTAGGTGGAGGGAACTATGGCTACACCTTC 14 TRBJ1-2 TRBV7-6 . .
CASSTRVAGDSNEKLFF TGTGCCAGCAGCACGCGAGTAGCAGGGGACAGTAATGAAAAACTGTTTTTT 17 TRBJ1-4 TRBV28 . TRBD1
CASRVQGGSNEKLFF TGTGCCAGCAGAGTACAGGGAGGGTCAAATGAAAAACTGTTTTTT 15 TRBJ1-4 TRBV2 . .
CASSLRLGAPNEKLFF TGTGCCAGCAGTTTACGGTTGGGGGCCCCTAATGAAAAACTGTTTTTT 16 TRBJ1-4 TRBV27 . .
CAWSVGQPEQYF TGTGCCTGGAGTGTGGGACAACCCGAGCAGTACTTC 12 TRBJ2-7 TRBV30 . .
CATSRDPSGTETQYF TGTGCCACCAGCAGAGATCCCTCGGGAACGGAGACCCAGTACTTC 15 TRBJ2-5 TRBV15 . .
CASRNTGAYEQYF TGTGCCAGCAGAAACACAGGGGCATACGAGCAGTACTTC 13 TRBJ2-7 TRBV27 . TRBD1
CASSELGTSGTGTQYF TGTGCCAGCAGTGAATTGGGGACTAGCGGAACGGGGACCCAGTACTTC 16 TRBJ2-5 TRBV25-1 . TRBD2
CASSGRSSYNEQFF TGTGCCAGCTCCGGGAGGAGCTCCTACAATGAGCAGTTCTTC 14 TRBJ2-1 TRBV7-9 . TRBD2
CATSIKHSYEQYF TGTGCCACCAGCATAAAACACTCCTACGAGCAGTACTTC 13 TRBJ2-7 TRBV15 . .